The 7 T cell receptor beta chains reported below all come from one sample, sequenced in a study of T cell repertoires in cytomegalovirus infection. TCRdb passed the reads through MiXCR, listing each CDR3 protein once. Among about 570,000 distinct CDR3 sequences listed, 40% were seen once. These receptors have no known antigen. The source was cultured PBMCs, collected from culture after CMV antigen stimulation. The origin of the receptors is a human donor in good health (CMV status not recorded). Some clones in this sample may be carry-over from other donors' samples.

This clonotype has just a few counts. V usage is TRBV12-3 or TRBV12-4 and J usage is TRBJ2-3; D is undetermined. CDR3 length: 14 residues. Trimming cost V 8 bases and J 0 bases, with 12 bases left between them. In nucleotides, the CDR3 is TGTGCCAGCGAGGCCGCATCGAGCACAGATACGCAGTATTTT. It encodes CASEAASSTDTQYF.

CDR3 in amino acids: CATSRVRTAGVKTQYF. CDR3 coding DNA: TGTGCCACCAGCAGAGTTCGCACAGCGGGAGTGAAGACCCAGTACTTC. The V and J genes are TRBV15 and TRBJ2-5; 8 nucleotides agree with TRBD2. The germline V gene has CDR1 LNHNV and CDR2 YYDKDF (reference sequence). The J segment lost 6 bases and the V segment lost 1 base, leaving 10 bases of the junction unmatched. This CDR3 region has 16 residues.

V usage is TRBV12-3 or TRBV12-4 and J usage is TRBJ1-6; D gene unclear. The CDR3 is 13 residues long. The V end lost 5 bases, the J end lost 8 bases, and 10 bases lay between the germline ends. The CDR3 DNA reads TGTGCCAGCAGTGACTCGCTGGATTCACCCCTCCACTTT. It specifies CASSDSLDSPLHF.

V gene TRBV10-3 combines with J gene TRBJ2-1; maybe TRBD1 (5 bases). The germline V gene encodes CDR1 ENHRY and CDR2 SYGVKD. The CDR3 extends over 12 amino acids. V lost 3 bases, J lost 12 bases, and 12 bases lay in between. Written as DNA, the CDR3 is TGTGCCATCAGTGAAAGGGGCCCAAGGCAGTTCTTC. Translation gives CAISERGPRQFF.

The gene calls are TRBV11-2 and TRBJ2-3; 11 bases match TRBD2. The CDR3 length is 17 residues. V gave up 3 bases and J gave up 7 bases; unmatched junction bases: 12. The germline V gene encodes CDR1 SGHAT and CDR2 FQNNGV. In DNA form, the CDR3 reads TGTGCCAGCAGCTTTCGGATTAGCGGGAGGGCCTTTTATACGCAGTATTTT. As protein: CASSFRISGRAFYTQYF.

A single count supports this clonotype. This chain uses TRBV19 with TRBJ2-4; D not resolved. The CDR3 consists of 15 residues. Trimming cost V 1 base and J 5 bases, with 12 bases left between them. The germline V gene has CDR1 LNHDA and CDR2 SQIVND (reference sequence). CDR3 nucleotides: TGTGCCAGTAGTATAGGCGGCGCCAACCAAAACATTCAGTACTTC. Translated: CASSIGGANQNIQYF.

This clonotype appeared a few times. This chain links TRBV6-1 with TRBJ2-2; 7 positions agree with TRBD2. Per germline, CDR1 MNHNS and CDR2 SASEGT. This CDR3 spans 15 amino acids. J gave up 5 bases and V 5 bases, and 8 bases lay outside the gene matches. The CDR3 protein is CASSPTTGGTGELFF. The CDR3 DNA reads as TGTGCCAGCAGTCCCACCACGGGGGGTACCGGGGAGCTGTTTTTT.